Listed here is a single T cell receptor (beta chain). Its target is not known. With random hexamers, reverse transcription was performed on roughly 0.45 to 1 ug of RNA. The CDR3 of TCR beta was amplified by immunoSEQ multiplex PCR across 54 Vbeta and 13 Jbeta. MiXCR was run by TCRdb on the immunoSEQ multiplex PCR reads, yielding one entry per CDR3 protein. The repertoire holds tens of thousands of distinct CDR3 sequences, with around 94% as singletons. The data were obtained in a study of CD8 T cells in Susac syndrome. Study-wide points: The study's TCR sequencing and HLA analysis drew on a certain number of individuals. That number was acknowledged as relatively small.

Sample: CD8+ T cells from PBMCs. The TCR originated in a human donor in good health.

The chain's CDR3 is CASSVAEGYGYTF. CDR3 bases: TGTGCCAGCAGCGTAGCCGAGGGGTATGGCTACACCTTC. The chain is built from TRBV9 and TRBJ1-2; D perhaps matches TRBD1 (5 bases). This CDR3 region has 13 residues. In germline, CDR1 is SGDLS, CDR2 YYNGEE. Trimming took off 0 bases at V and 5 bases at J, with 8 bases between the two ends.